Presented here are 27 T cell receptor beta chains from one specimen sequenced in a study of blood T cell repertoires in COVID-19. Sequencing used immunoSEQ multiplex PCR; TCRdb keeps in-frame clones, though not all of them. The table includes about 130,000 clones, around 84% detected once. Sequencing was done on a sample of peripheral blood. These receptors all come from a woman over 75 with acute or convalescent COVID-19.

This chain connects TRBV19 to TRBJ2-1, with 9 bases matching TRBD2. There are 17 residues in the CDR3. J gave up 3 bases and V 6 bases, and 12 bases lay outside the gene matches. The germline V gene encodes CDR1 LNHDA and CDR2 SQIVND (reference sequence). This CDR3 reads CASSSSHRRGGYNEQFF. The CDR3, as DNA: TGTGCCAGTAGCTCGTCCCATCGGCGGGGGGGCTACAATGAGCAGTTCTTC.

J is TRBJ2-7 and V is TRBV6-1; 7 nucleotides line up with TRBD1. This CDR3 has 15 residues. Looked up from germline, CDR1 is MNHNS and CDR2 is SASEGT. J was trimmed by 4 bases and V by 5 bases; bases with no gene match: 11. CDR3 in DNA: TGTGCCAGCAGTCTTATAGGGACAGCTACTTACGAGCAGTACTTC. This codes for CASSLIGTATYEQYF.

The chain is built from TRBV6-5 and TRBJ2-3, with 7 positions matching TRBD2. V was clipped by 7 bases and J by 11 bases; unmatched bases: 18. Germline V gene data show CDR1 as MNHEY and CDR2 as SVGAGI. This CDR3 has 15 amino acids. CDR3 nucleotide sequence: TGTGCCAGCACCCACACGTCCAGCGGGAAGGTGAGGCAGTATTTT. It encodes CASTHTSSGKVRQYF.

The V gene is TRBV27, the J gene TRBJ1-1; the D gene is possibly TRBD1 (6 bases). The germline CDR1 and CDR2 sequences are MNHEY and SMNVEV (reference sequence). V was cut by 6 bases and J by 5 bases, with 10 bases left in between. The CDR3 runs to 12 residues. CDR3 protein: CASRQGQTEAFF. The CDR3 DNA reads as TGTGCCAGCAGGCAGGGGCAGACTGAAGCTTTCTTT.

This chain connects TRBV7-9 to TRBJ2-1; TRBD2 matches 10 bases. Germline CDR1 reads SEHNR; CDR2 reads FQNEAQ (reference sequence). With 5 bases clipped from V and 7 bases from J, the junction kept 17 bases outside the gene matches. The CDR3 covers 18 residues. CDR3 residues: CASSPKFRLAGVKNEQFF. The CDR3 DNA follows: TGTGCCAGCAGCCCGAAGTTCCGCCTAGCGGGAGTAAAGAATGAGCAGTTCTTC.

The CDR3 DNA is TGTGCCAGCAGGAAAGCGTACAGGGCTAACTATGGCTACACCTTC. It translates to CASRKAYRANYGYTF. The rearrangement links TRBV6-5 to TRBJ1-2; TRBD1 is a possible D gene (6 bases). Trimming removed 6 bases at V and 0 bases at J, with 14 bases between. Looked up from germline, CDR1 is MNHEY and CDR2 is SVGAGI. CDR3 length equals 15 residues.

The chain employs TRBV30 and TRBJ2-1, with 7 nucleotides matching TRBD2. Germline-derived CDR1 and CDR2 are GTSNPN and SVGIG (reference sequence). The CDR3 extends over 14 amino acids. The V gene end was trimmed by 6 bases and the J gene end by 4 bases; junction bases not matched to a gene: 9. The CDR3 spells CACIPAGVYNEQFF. The CDR3 coding sequence is TGTGCCTGCATCCCGGCGGGGGTATACAATGAGCAGTTCTTC.

This chain uses TRBV20-1 with TRBJ2-1; D ambiguous. CDR1 is DFQATT and CDR2 is SNEGSKA in the germline V gene (reference sequence). CDR3 length equals 11 residues. The CDR3 DNA is TGCAGCGCTGACTCGGGTGTAGAGCAGTTCTTC. Encoded protein: CSADSGVEQFF.

This rearrangement joins TRBV5-6 to TRBJ1-4; D ambiguous. The CDR3 is made up of 15 amino acids. Germline V lookup: CDR1 SGHDT, CDR2 YYEEEE. V dropped 0 bases and J dropped 0 bases, with 6 bases sitting between them. CDR3 in amino acids: CASSLAGATNEKLFF. Here the CDR3 DNA reads TGTGCCAGCAGCTTGGCCGGGGCAACTAATGAAAAACTGTTTTTT.

This clone was detected only once. This sequence joins TRBV3-1 (or the pseudogene TRBV3-2) and TRBJ2-7, with D unresolved. Per germline, CDR1 LGHDT and CDR2 YNNKEL (reference sequence). V was clipped by 4 bases and J by 1 base, with 11 bases between them. This CDR3 region has 14 residues. In DNA, the CDR3 is TGTGCCAGCAGCCCCCTTAGAGCTTCCTACGAGCAGTACTTC. This translates into CASSPLRASYEQYF.

The gene calls are TRBV5-5 and TRBJ2-1; D not certain. V lost 0 bases and J 0 bases, leaving 13 bases between the germline ends. This CDR3 comprises 17 residues. Germline V gene data show CDR1 as SGHKS and CDR2 as YYEKEE (reference sequence). The CDR3 sequence: CASSLDPTPSSYNEQFF. As DNA, the CDR3 is TGTGCCAGCAGCTTGGACCCAACTCCGAGCTCCTACAATGAGCAGTTCTTC.

The sample holds many counts of this clone. The chain joins TRBV5-4 to TRBJ2-7; 10 nucleotides align to TRBD2. J lost 4 bases, V lost 4 bases, and 14 bases had no gene match. The CDR3 spans 17 residues. The germline gives CDR1 SGHNT, CDR2 YYREEE (reference sequence). The DNA for the CDR3 is TGTGCCAGCAGCGCAGGAATAGCGGGAGGAGGTGCGTACGAGCAGTACTTC. As protein: CASSAGIAGGGAYEQYF.

This chain joins TRBV7-2 and TRBJ1-4; 9 nucleotides match TRBD1. V lost 2 bases to trimming and J lost 0 bases; unmatched junction nucleotides: 7. The length of the CDR3 is 18 residues. Germline CDR1 reads SGHTA; CDR2 reads FQGNSA. In DNA, the CDR3 is TGTGCCAGCAGCTTACGACAGGGGGTCGGGGCAACTAATGAAAAACTGTTTTTT. Its protein product is CASSLRQGVGATNEKLFF.

The chain links TRBV6-2 or TRBV6-3 to TRBJ2-2, with TRBD2 matching over 12 bases. CDR3 length: 18 residues. CDR1 is MNHEY and CDR2 is SVGEGT in the germline V gene. The V and J ends lost 0 bases and 7 bases, in that order; junction bases with no gene match: 9. The CDR3 region has the DNA TGTGCCAGCAGTTACTCGAATCTAGCGGGAGGGCTGAGCGGGGAGCTGTTTTTT. It encodes CASSYSNLAGGLSGELFF.

The J gene is TRBJ1-2, the V gene TRBV4-1; TRBD1 matches at 12 bases. The CDR3 has 16 residues. Germline trimming cut 3 bases from V and 1 base from J; bases unmatched to any gene: 3. Per the germline V gene, CDR1 is MGHRA and CDR2 is YSYEKL. CDR3 residues: CASSQGQGALNYGYTF. CDR3 DNA sequence: TGCGCCAGCAGCCAGGGACAGGGGGCGCTTAACTATGGCTACACCTTC.

The chain employs TRBV7-2 and TRBJ2-3; 11 bases line up with TRBD2. The germline CDR1 and CDR2 sequences are SGHTA and FQGNSA. This CDR3 region has 16 residues. V shed 4 bases, J shed 0 bases, and the junction held 3 bases outside the gene matches. CDR3 residues: CASSSRLAGSTDTQYF. The CDR3 nucleotides are TGTGCCAGCAGCTCAAGACTAGCGGGGAGCACAGATACGCAGTATTTT. The full variable domain, with the rest looked up from reference TRBV7-2 and TRBJ2-3, is GAGVSQSPSNKVTEKGKDVELRCDPISGHTALYWYRQSLGQGLEFLIYFQGNSAPDKSGLPSDRFSAERTGGSVSTLTIQRTQQEDSAVYLCASSSRLAGSTDTQYFGPGTRLTVL.

The chain couples TRBV19 to TRBJ1-4; a possible D gene is TRBD1 (6 bases). The CDR3 contains 15 residues. V gave up 4 bases and J gave up 4 bases, with 13 bases separating them. Germline V gives CDR1 LNHDA, CDR2 SQIVND (reference sequence). The CDR3 region is CASSTSQGSNEKLFF. In DNA, the CDR3 is TGTGCCAGTAGTACCTCTCAGGGGAGTAATGAAAAACTGTTTTTT.

The chain links TRBV2 to TRBJ2-5, with 7 bases matching TRBD1. CDR3 length equals 14 residues. Germline V gene lookup returns CDR1 SNHLY and CDR2 FYNNEI. V gave up 6 bases and J gave up 5 bases; unmatched junction bases: 9. The CDR3 DNA sequence: TGTGCCAGCAGCGTGACAGGGAGTGGGGAGACCCAGTACTTC. This sequence encodes CASSVTGSGETQYF.

The gene calls are TRBV6-2 or TRBV6-3 and TRBJ2-3, with 8 bases aligning to TRBD2. The germline V gene encodes CDR1 MNHEY and CDR2 SVGEGT. The CDR3 has 14 residues. V lost 5 bases, J lost 6 bases, and 7 bases stayed unmatched. CDR3 region: CASSSSGIQDTQYF. CDR3 nucleotide sequence: TGTGCCAGCAGTAGTAGCGGGATCCAGGATACGCAGTATTTT.

The CDR3 DNA reads TGCGCCAGCAGTGAGGCAGGGGGCGTGAACACTGAAGCTTTCTTT. Its protein is CASSEAGGVNTEAFF. The chain is built from TRBV10-2 and TRBJ1-1; 8 bases are shared with TRBD1. Looked up from germline, CDR1 is WSHSY and CDR2 is SAAADI. CDR3 length equals 15 residues. The J segment lost 0 bases and the V segment lost 2 bases, leaving 2 bases of the junction unmatched.

The gene calls are TRBV7-9 and TRBJ2-2; weak D call: TRBD2 (6 bases). This CDR3 is built from 15 residues. Germline V CDR1 and CDR2: SEHNR, FQNEAQ (reference sequence). V was shortened by 2 bases and J by 4 bases, with 11 bases between the two germline ends. DNA for the CDR3: TGTGCCAGCAGCTTACCGCGGGACCTCACCGGGGAGCTGTTTTTT. It codes for CASSLPRDLTGELFF.

The gene calls are TRBV30 and TRBJ2-2, with D uncertain. Germline-derived CDR1 and CDR2 are GTSNPN and SVGIG (reference sequence). V was clipped by 3 bases and J by 6 bases, with 11 bases between them. This CDR3 contains 13 residues. CDR3 loop: CAWSMQWPGELFF. DNA for the CDR3: TGTGCCTGGAGCATGCAGTGGCCCGGGGAGCTGTTTTTT.

This chain connects TRBV5-4 to TRBJ1-2; D is perhaps TRBD1 (5 bases). Germline CDR1 reads SGHNT; CDR2 reads YYREEE (reference sequence). Deletions cut 0 bases from V and 0 bases from J, with 9 bases between. CDR3 length equals 15 residues. In DNA, the CDR3 is TGTGCCAGCAGCTTGGGCCGGGGGTCTAACTATGGCTACACCTTC. Translated: CASSLGRGSNYGYTF. Drawing the rest from reference TRBV5-4 and TRBJ1-2, the complete variable domain is ETGVTQSPTHLIKTRGQQVTLRCSSQSGHNTVSWYQQALGQGPQFIFQYYREEENGRGNFPPRFSGLQFPNYSSELNVNALELDDSALYLCASSLGRGSNYGYTFGSGTRLTVV.

The rearrangement uses TRBV18 and TRBJ1-1; 7 bases map to TRBD1. Germline V CDR1 and CDR2: KGHSH, LQKENI. The CDR3 totals 16 residues. The V and J ends lost 3 bases and 4 bases, in that order; junction bases with no gene match: 11. The CDR3 DNA reads TGTGCCAGCTCACCGTACCAACAGGGGACCCGCACTGAAGCTTTCTTT. Its protein is CASSPYQQGTRTEAFF. The complete variable domain, with remaining parts taken from reference TRBV18 and TRBJ1-1, reads NAGVMQNPRHLVRRRGQEARLRCSPMKGHSHVYWYRQLPEEGLKFMVYLQKENIIDESGMPKERFSAEFPKEGPSILRIQQVVRGDSAAYFCASSPYQQGTRTEAFFGQGTRLTVV.

This chain links TRBV6-6 with TRBJ2-3, with TRBD2 identical over 12 bases. Germline V gene sequence: CDR1 MNHNY, CDR2 SVGAGI (reference sequence). This CDR3 has 18 amino acids. J was trimmed by 5 bases and V by 5 bases; bases with no gene match: 14. The CDR3 here is CASSQRTSGVSKGDTQYF. The CDR3 nucleotides are TGTGCCAGCAGTCAGAGGACTAGCGGGGTCTCAAAGGGAGATACGCAGTATTTT.

The chain is built from TRBV13 and TRBJ2-2; the D gene is possibly TRBD2 (6 bases). With 4 bases removed from V and 2 bases from J, the gap between germline ends came to 23 bases. CDR1 and CDR2 (germline): PRHDT, FYEKMQ (reference sequence). The CDR3 has 19 amino acids. The CDR3, as DNA: TGTGCCAGCAGCTGGGGGACCCTGTTGGATAGCGGTAACACCGGGGAGCTGTTTTTT. Translating it yields CASSWGTLLDSGNTGELFF. The entire variable domain, with the rest obtained from reference TRBV13 and TRBJ2-2, is as follows: AAGVIQSPRHLIKEKRETATLKCYPIPRHDTVYWYQQGPGQDPQFLISFYEKMQSDKGSIPDRFSAQQFSDYHSELNMSSLELGDSALYFCASSWGTLLDSGNTGELFFGEGSRLTVL.

The rearrangement joins TRBV5-4 to TRBJ1-6, with D tentatively TRBD1 (5 bases). The CDR3 spans 15 residues. V was shortened by 1 base and J by 5 bases, with 10 bases between the two germline ends. Germline assignment: CDR1 SGHNT and CDR2 YYREEE (reference sequence). CDR3 in amino acids: CASSLSDRHNSPLHF. The CDR3 DNA follows: TGTGCCAGCAGCTTGTCTGACAGACATAATTCACCCCTCCACTTT.